The TCR beta chain described here comes from a study of identical twins. Study-wide findings and caveats: Twin sharing of out-of-frame TCR alpha was underestimated by models in monozygotic pairs.

Via MiXCR, TCRdb re-called the 5' RACE reads, giving one row per CDR3 protein. Of hundreds of thousands of distinct CDR3 sequences listed, roughly an eighth are singletons. This clonotype appeared many times. Its specificity is not known. The CDR3 is made up of 16 amino acids. The germline gives CDR1 LGHDT, CDR2 YNNKEL (reference sequence). Trimming shortened V by 1 base and J by 2 bases, and 13 bases separated the two germline ends. These data were also reused for a study on yellow fever vaccine responses in identical twins.

Input material: CD8+ T cells sorted from blood. The origin of this receptor is a young woman in good health. The rearrangement joins TRBV3-1 to TRBJ2-3; no clear D gene. CDR3 sequence (DNA): TGTGCCAGCAGCCAAGGCTACGAGGCAAACACAGATACGCAGTATTTT. It is translated as CASSQGYEANTDTQYF.